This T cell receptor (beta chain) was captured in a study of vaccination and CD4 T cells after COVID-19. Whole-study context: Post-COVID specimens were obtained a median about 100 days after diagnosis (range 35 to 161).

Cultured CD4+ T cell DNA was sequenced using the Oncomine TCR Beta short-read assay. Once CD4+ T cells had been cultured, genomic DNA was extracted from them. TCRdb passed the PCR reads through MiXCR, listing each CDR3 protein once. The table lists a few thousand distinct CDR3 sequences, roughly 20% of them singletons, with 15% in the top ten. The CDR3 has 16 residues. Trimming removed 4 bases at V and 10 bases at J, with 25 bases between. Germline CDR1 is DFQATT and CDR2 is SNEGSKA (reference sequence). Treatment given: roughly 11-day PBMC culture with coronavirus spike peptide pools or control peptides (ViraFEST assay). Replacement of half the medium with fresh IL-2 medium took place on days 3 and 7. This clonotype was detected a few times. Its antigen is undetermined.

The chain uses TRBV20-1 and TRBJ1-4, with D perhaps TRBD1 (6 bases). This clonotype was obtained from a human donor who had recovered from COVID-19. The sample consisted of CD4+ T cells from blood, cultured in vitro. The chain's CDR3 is CSATNTPQGGHRKLFF. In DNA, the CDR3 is TGCAGTGCTACAAATACTCCACAGGGTGGGCATCGAAAACTGTTTTTT.